These T cell receptor beta chains were read from a single sample in a study of PD-L1 blockade in urothelial cancer. Here immunoSEQ multiplex PCR was the method, and the copy in TCRdb shows in-frame clones only, minus some. The sample lists approximately 70,000 clones, roughly 89% seen once, with less than 4% in the top ten. Sequenced material: PBMCs, taken around atezolizumab (anti-PD-L1) treatment. The source is a man aged 55 to 69 with urothelial cancer. Each CDR3 is given with its conserved first and last residue. D genes are given only for firm matches. Rows give clone size only sometimes, using once, few, many, or a class for an expanded clone.

>.|TRBJ1-3|TRBV5-5|.
TGTGCCAGCAGCTCCTATACTGGAAACACCATATATTTT
CASSSYTGNTIYF
>.|TRBJ2-7|TRBV10-3|TRBD1
TGTGCCATCAGTGTGTTACAGGGGCCCTCCTACGAGCAGTACTTC
CAISVLQGPSYEQYF
>.|TRBJ1-4|TRBV14|.
TGTGCCAGCAGCCCGAGGCCGGGGAGAGGCGAAAAACTGTTTTTT
CASSPRPGRGEKLFF
>.|TRBJ2-5|TRBV9|TRBD2
TGTGCCAGCAGCCCCCGGGACTACCCAGGGACCCAGTACTTC
CASSPRDYPGTQYF
>.|TRBJ2-2|TRBV18|.
TGTGCCAGCTCACCGGGGCGGGGTATAACGAACACCGGGGAGCTGTTTTTT
CASSPGRGITNTGELFF
>.|TRBJ1-4|TRBV5-4|TRBD1
TGTGCCAGCAGCTTTGGACAGGAGGGGGAAAAACTGTTTTTT
CASSFGQEGEKLFF
>.|TRBJ1-2|TRBV29-1|.
TGCAGCGTGGCCCCTCTAGGACAAGGTTATGGCTACACCTTC
CSVAPLGQGYGYTF
>.|TRBJ1-1|TRBV29-1|.
TGCAGCGTTGGGCTCAACCAAAACACTGAAGCTTTCTTT
CSVGLNQNTEAFF
>.|TRBJ1-1|TRBV7-6|.
TGTGCCAGCAGCATGGAGCACCCGAACACTGAAGCTTTCTTT
CASSMEHPNTEAFF
>.|TRBJ1-5|TRBV6-1|.
TGTGCCAGCAGTCAGCACAGGGTCGGGAATCAGCCCCAGCATTTT
CASSQHRVGNQPQHF
>.|TRBJ2-1|TRBV6-5|.
TGTGCCAGCAGCAAGGTGGGCCATGAGCAGTTCTTC
CASSKVGHEQFF
>once|TRBJ2-5|TRBV28|.
TGTGCCAGCAGTTTTCTCGAGGGGCGCGGGATGGGGACCCAGTACTTC
CASSFLEGRGMGTQYF
>.|TRBJ2-1|TRBV5-4|TRBD2
TGTGCCAGCAGCCAGACTAGCGGGGACAATGAGCAGTTCTTC
CASSQTSGDNEQFF
>.|TRBJ1-4|TRBV5-1|.
TGCGCCAGCAGCTTGGAGGGGAGGGGAGGAGATGAAAAACTGTTTTTT
CASSLEGRGGDEKLFF
>.|TRBJ2-2|TRBV2|TRBD2
TGTGCCAGGAAGCGGGGGTATTTCGGGGAGCTGTTTTTT
CARKRGYFGELFF
>.|TRBJ2-5|TRBV9|.
TGTGCCAGCAGCGTACTTGGAGGGTTAGGTAGAGAGACCCAGTACTTC
CASSVLGGLGRETQYF
>.|TRBJ2-7|TRBV30|.
TGTGCCTGGGAAGCGCGGCGATCCTACGAGCAGTACTTC
CAWEARRSYEQYF
>.|TRBJ2-1|TRBV11-2|.
TGTGCCAGCAGCTTTCTCGGGGTCTCGGGCTACAATGAGCAGTTCTTC
CASSFLGVSGYNEQFF
>.|TRBJ2-2|TRBV4-2|TRBD2
TGTGCCAGCAGCTACATAGCGGGGGGGCGTACCGGGGAGCTGTTTTTT
CASSYIAGGRTGELFF
>once|TRBJ2-1|TRBV7-2|TRBD2
TGTGCCAGCAGCACGGGACTAGCGAGGAATGAGCAGTTCTTC
CASSTGLARNEQFF
>.|TRBJ2-1|TRBV6-4|TRBD2
TGTGCCAGCGGACAAGATACCGGGGGGGAGCAGTTCTTC
CASGQDTGGEQFF
>.|TRBJ2-5|TRBV20-1|TRBD1
TGCAGTGCCTCACACGGGGGACAGGGTGACTTC
CSASHGGQGDF
>.|TRBJ1-5|TRBV7-2|TRBD1
TGTGCCAGCAGCCCAGGGGGATATAGCAATCAGCCCCAGCATTTT
CASSPGGYSNQPQHF
>.|TRBJ2-5|TRBV5-4|.
TGTGCCAGCAAGAGCCAAGAGACCCAGTACTTC
CASKSQETQYF
>.|TRBJ2-7|TRBV27|TRBD2
TGTGCCAGCAGTTCCTTAGCGGGAATAGTCTACGAGCAGTACTTC
CASSSLAGIVYEQYF
>.|TRBJ1-2|TRBV7-2|.
TGTGCCAGCAGCTTAGGGGGGCAGGGCAACTATGGCTACACCTTC
CASSLGGQGNYGYTF
>.|TRBJ1-1|TRBV18|.
TGTGCCAGCTCACCCGGCAGGGGAAACACTGAAGCTTTCTTT
CASSPGRGNTEAFF
>.|TRBJ1-2|TRBV5-1|TRBD1
TGCGCCAGCAGCCCCCAAACAGGGGACTATGGCTACACCTTC
CASSPQTGDYGYTF
>.|TRBJ2-2|TRBV18|.
TGTGCCAGCTCGCCCTGGACAGTTACGAACACCGGGGAGCTGTTTTTT
CASSPWTVTNTGELFF
>.|TRBJ1-1|TRBV18|.
TGTGCCAGCTCACCAATAGTGGGTTCGGGCACTGAAGCTTTCTTT
CASSPIVGSGTEAFF
>few|TRBJ2-5|TRBV28|TRBD2
TGTGCCAGCAGTTCTCACGGGGGGGCTCAAGAGACCCAGTACTTC
CASSSHGGAQETQYF
>.|TRBJ2-1|TRBV7-9|TRBD2
TGTGCCAGCAGCCCACTAGCGGGGGGGAATGAGCAGTTCTTC
CASSPLAGGNEQFF
>once|TRBJ2-1|TRBV5-1|.
TGCGCCAGCAGCTTAGAGATCTCCTACAATGAGCAGTTCTTC
CASSLEISYNEQFF
>.|TRBJ2-5|TRBV30|.
TGTGCCTGGAGAGAGACAGGAGCCCTCCAAGAGACCCAGTACTTC
CAWRETGALQETQYF
>.|TRBJ2-7|TRBV18|.
TGTGCCAGCTCACCGTCCAGATCCTACGAGCAGTACTTC
CASSPSRSYEQYF
>.|TRBJ1-5|TRBV5-1|TRBD1
TGCGCCAGCAGCTTGGAGGGACAGAACAATCAGCCCCAGCATTTT
CASSLEGQNNQPQHF
>.|TRBJ2-1|TRBV10-3|.
TGTGCCATCAGCGCGAATAATGAGGAGCAGTTCTTC
CAISANNEEQFF
>.|TRBJ2-2|TRBV5-1|.
TGCGCCAGCAGCTCCTGGGAGGCGAACACCGGGGAGCTGTTTTTT
CASSSWEANTGELFF
>.|TRBJ2-5|TRBV7-9|TRBD2
TGTGCCACAGCGGGGCTTCAAGAGACCCAGTACTTC
CATAGLQETQYF
>.|TRBJ2-2|TRBV6-4|.
TGTGCCAGCAGTGCCACACCTTACACGGAGCTGTTTTTT
CASSATPYTELFF
>.|TRBJ1-4|TRBV29-1|.
TGCAGCGTCTCGACTCTTGCCGCTGAAAAACTGTTTTTT
CSVSTLAAEKLFF
>.|TRBJ2-2|TRBV18|.
TGTGCCAGCTCACCCAAGACACGGAACACCGGGGAGCTGTTTTTT
CASSPKTRNTGELFF